The 28 T cell receptor beta chains below all came from one sample that was sequenced in a study of T-cell reconstitution after alpha-beta-depleted transplantation in children. Library preparation (for TCRbeta) was performed with unique molecular identifiers. Via MiXCR, TCRdb re-called the PCR reads, giving one row per CDR3 protein. Of roughly 120,000 distinct CDR3 sequences in the sample, 23% were seen once. The specimen comprised PBMCs, mostly from graft donor cells, sampled 180 days after TCRalphabeta/CD19-depleted stem cell transplant. The receptors come from a male patient aged 2-10 years who had a stem cell transplant for chronic granulomatous disease, so the T cells may come from the graft donor.

J is TRBJ1-1 and V is TRBV7-8; TRBD1 matches at 9 bases. CDR1 is SGHVS and CDR2 is FQNEAQ in the germline V gene. The CDR3 covers 17 residues. V lost 4 bases, J lost 3 bases, and 12 bases stayed unmatched. The CDR3 DNA follows: TGTGCCAGCAGCTCCGGTCCCGGGACAGGGACGTACACTGAAGCTTTCTTT. Translated: CASSSGPGTGTYTEAFF.

The table lists this clonotype with many counts. This chain uses TRBV5-1 with TRBJ1-5, with 10 bases matching TRBD1. Looked up from germline, CDR1 is SGHRS and CDR2 is YFSETQ. The J segment lost 3 bases and the V segment lost 0 bases, leaving 3 bases of the junction unmatched. CDR3 length: 16 amino acids. The CDR3: CASSLGGTGANQPQHF. In nucleotides, the CDR3 is TGCGCCAGCAGCTTGGGCGGGACAGGGGCCAATCAGCCCCAGCATTTT.

The chain is built from TRBV29-1 and TRBJ2-3, with TRBD1 matching 7 bases. The V gene end was trimmed by 6 bases and the J gene end by 0 bases; junction bases not matched to a gene: 9. The germline V gene encodes CDR1 SQVTM and CDR2 ANQGSEA. The CDR3 contains 15 residues. The chain's CDR3 is CSVGDRSTSTDTQYF. The CDR3 DNA reads TGCAGCGTCGGGGACAGATCGACTAGCACAGATACGCAGTATTTT.

This clonotype was seen ten or more times. This chain joins TRBV7-9 and TRBJ2-2; D is uncertain. The CDR3 is 12 amino acids. V dropped 5 bases and J dropped 6 bases, with 7 bases sitting between them. CDR1 is SEHNR and CDR2 is FQNEAQ in the germline V gene (reference sequence). The CDR3 region is CASSGPSGELFF. The DNA for the CDR3 is TGTGCCAGCAGCGGGCCCTCCGGGGAGCTGTTTTTT. Combining the CDR3 with reference TRBV7-9 and TRBJ2-2 gives the whole variable domain DTGVSQNPRHKITKRGQNVTFRCDPISEHNRLYWYRQTLGQGPEFLTYFQNEAQLEKSRLLSDRFSAERPKGSFSTLEIQRTEQGDSAMYLCASSGPSGELFFGEGSRLTVL.

In its sample, this clonotype was seen many times. Germline and junction disagree at one end, which may indicate a read error. The chain recombines TRBV18 with TRBJ2-4; possibly TRBD1 for D (5 bases). The CDR3 consists of 12 residues. Germline V CDR1 and CDR2: KGHSH, LQKENI. The DNA of the CDR3 is TGTGCCAGCTCCCCACTGGGGCACATTCAGTACTTC. Encoded protein: CASSPLGHIQYF.

This clonotype has at least ten counts. V usage is TRBV11-2 and J usage is TRBJ2-7; weak D call: TRBD2 (6 bases). The CDR3 contains 14 residues. The germline V gene has CDR1 SGHAT and CDR2 FQNNGV. V was shortened by 1 base and J by 6 bases, with 13 bases between the two germline ends. DNA of the CDR3: TGTGCCAGCAGCTTAGCGCCGCCGGAGGGCGAGCAGTACTTC. Encoded protein: CASSLAPPEGEQYF.

This clonotype was counted at least ten times. V gene TRBV29-1 combines with J gene TRBJ2-1, with 7 bases aligning to TRBD1. The CDR3 contains 13 residues. Per germline, CDR1 SQVTM and CDR2 ANQGSEA. V dropped 3 bases and J dropped 4; count of bases not matched to a gene: 3. The CDR3 here is CSVDIQGYNEQFF. The CDR3 DNA follows: TGCAGCGTTGATATACAGGGGTACAATGAGCAGTTCTTC.

Concerning this clonotype itself: With a much larger clone just one base away, this may be a read error. The V call is TRBV20-1, the J call TRBJ2-7; D possibly corresponds to TRBD1 (5 bases). The CDR3 has 13 residues. Germline CDR1 and CDR2: DFQATT and SNEGSKA (reference sequence). V shed 7 bases and J shed 2 bases, with 15 bases lying between them. DNA of the CDR3: TGCAGTGTATTTGGACATGGAACCTACGAGCAGTACTTC. This codes for CSVFGHGTYEQYF.

The chain joins TRBV12-3 or TRBV12-4 to TRBJ2-7; D remains unclear. The CDR3 spans 12 residues. V was shortened by 7 bases and J by 4 bases, with 11 bases between the two germline ends. The CDR3 nucleotides read TGTGCCAGCACCACGGACGGGTACGAGCAGTACTTC. The encoded protein is CASTTDGYEQYF.

V is TRBV29-1 and J is TRBJ1-5; TRBD1 aligns across 9 bases. The CDR3 length is 14 residues. Germline CDR1 SQVTM, CDR2 ANQGSEA. The trim removed 6 bases at V and 1 base at J, leaving 4 bases unmatched. DNA of the CDR3: TGCAGCGTAGGGACAGGGATAAGCAATCAGCCCCAGCATTTT. It is translated as CSVGTGISNQPQHF.

This clonotype has a count of ten or more. The gene calls are TRBV12-3 or TRBV12-4 and TRBJ2-7, with D perhaps matching TRBD2 (5 bases). V was shortened by 3 bases and J by 7 bases, with 16 bases between the two germline ends. This CDR3 comprises 14 residues. The CDR3 DNA is TGTGCCAGCAGTTTGAATATCGGGATTGAAGAGCAGTACTTC. This translates into CASSLNIGIEEQYF.

This chain connects TRBV9 to TRBJ2-5; D possibly corresponds to TRBD2 (6 bases). Between the trimmed V and J ends, which lost 4 bases and 1 base, there was a span of 14 bases. The CDR3 spans 15 residues. The germline V gene encodes CDR1 SGDLS and CDR2 YYNGEE. Here the CDR3 reads CASSPTGLAQETQYF. Here the CDR3 DNA reads TGTGCCAGCAGCCCGACGGGACTGGCCCAAGAGACCCAGTACTTC.

The chain carries TRBV20-1 and TRBJ1-2; maybe TRBD1 (5 bases). Deletions cut 6 bases from V and 4 bases from J, with 15 bases between. CDR1 is DFQATT, CDR2 SNEGSKA, per germline (reference sequence). This CDR3 contains 13 residues. The CDR3 is CSAPIGQGYGYTF. For the CDR3, the DNA is TGCAGTGCCCCCATTGGTCAGGGCTATGGCTACACCTTC.

This clonotype was detected many times. J is TRBJ2-2 and V is TRBV6-1; 7 positions agree with TRBD1. CDR1 is MNHNS and CDR2 is SASEGT in the germline V gene. V dropped 3 bases and J dropped 7; count of bases not matched to a gene: 8. The CDR3 is 15 residues long. CDR3 protein: CASSDLTGAGGELFF. In nucleotides, the CDR3 is TGTGCCAGCAGTGACCTTACAGGGGCCGGCGGGGAGCTGTTTTTT.

This clonotype came up once. A single base separates this from a much larger clone, so it may be a read error. The rearrangement uses TRBV4-1 and TRBJ2-5; no clear D gene. Germline CDR1 and CDR2: MGHRA and YSYEKL. The CDR3 totals 14 residues. For the CDR3, the DNA is TGCGCCAGCACCCAAGGGTCAAGCCAAGAGACCCAGTACTTC. The encoded protein is CASTQGSSQETQYF.

This clonotype has just a few counts. The rearrangement links TRBV20-1 to TRBJ2-7; 8 positions match TRBD1. Germline-derived CDR1 and CDR2 are DFQATT and SNEGSKA (reference sequence). The CDR3 has 15 residues. The V gene end was trimmed by 0 bases and the J gene end by 3 bases; junction bases not matched to a gene: 7. CDR3 amino acids: CSARDVFRGHYEQYF. The CDR3, as DNA: TGCAGTGCTAGAGATGTGTTCAGGGGGCACTACGAGCAGTACTTC.

V gene TRBV20-1 combines with J gene TRBJ1-2; 9 bases are shared with TRBD1. Germline V lookup: CDR1 DFQATT, CDR2 SNEGSKA (reference sequence). V lost 5 bases, J lost 8 bases, and 6 bases stayed unmatched. This CDR3 contains 12 residues. In DNA, the CDR3 is TGCAGTGCTTACGACAGGGGGGGAGGCTACACCTTC. Protein: CSAYDRGGGYTF.

This chain uses TRBV7-8 with TRBJ1-2; no firm D call. Germline CDR1 and CDR2: SGHVS and FQNEAQ. The CDR3 has 15 amino acids. Trimming left V 1 base short and J 8 bases short, with 17 bases between. The CDR3 region has the DNA TGTGCCAGCAGCTTAGAGGCAGCCCGGGTGCGGGGCTACACCTTC. Its protein product is CASSLEAARVRGYTF.

This clonotype was seen repeatedly, ten times or more. This chain uses TRBV20-1 with TRBJ2-5; the match to TRBD1 covers 10 bases. The CDR3 runs 15 residues. The germline V gene has CDR1 DFQATT and CDR2 SNEGSKA (reference sequence). Unmatched junction bases numbered 11, after V lost 5 bases and J lost 5 bases. In nucleotides, the CDR3 is TGCAGTGCTGGGACAGGGGCCCCTTTCCATGAGACCCAGTACTTC. As protein: CSAGTGAPFHETQYF.

The chain carries TRBV12-3 or TRBV12-4 and TRBJ2-7; no definite D call. V was shortened by 6 bases and J by 0 bases, with 15 bases between the two germline ends. This CDR3 region has 15 residues. The CDR3 region is CASRLIGQSSYEQYF. DNA for the CDR3: TGTGCCAGCAGACTCATTGGCCAAAGCTCCTACGAGCAGTACTTC.

The V gene is TRBV5-1, the J gene TRBJ2-1, with TRBD1 matching 11 bases. J lost 2 bases, V lost 4 bases, and 2 bases had no gene match. The CDR3 loop spans 15 amino acids. CDR1 and CDR2 (germline): SGHRS, YFSETQ. The CDR3 is CASSGTGGAYNEQFF. The DNA of the CDR3 is TGCGCCAGCAGCGGGACAGGGGGAGCCTACAATGAGCAGTTCTTC.

The chain has TRBV10-3 and TRBJ2-1, with 16 nucleotides matching TRBD2. From germline, CDR1 is ENHRY and CDR2 SYGVKD. V shed 6 bases, J shed 8 bases, and the junction held 4 bases outside the gene matches. The CDR3 is 15 residues long. This CDR3 reads CAIRGLAGGPDEQFF. CDR3 coding DNA: TGTGCCATCAGGGGACTAGCGGGAGGGCCGGATGAGCAGTTCTTC.

There are many counts of this clonotype. The chain has TRBV7-2 and TRBJ2-3; TRBD1 matches 11 bases. Germline V gene sequence: CDR1 SGHTA, CDR2 FQGNSA. This CDR3 region has 15 residues. V lost 1 base, J lost 7 bases, and 4 bases stayed unmatched. CDR3 protein: CASSLGTGGMNTQYF. In DNA form, the CDR3 reads TGTGCCAGCAGCTTAGGGACAGGGGGCATGAATACGCAGTATTTT.

The CDR3 reads CASSYKLAGGSSYNEQFF. In DNA, the CDR3 is TGTGCCAGCAGTTACAAGCTAGCGGGGGGTAGCTCCTACAATGAGCAGTTCTTC. The J gene is TRBJ2-1, the V gene TRBV6-2 or TRBV6-3, with 11 bases that match TRBD2. V lost 2 bases and J lost 0; bases outside the gene matches: 6. Germline V gene sequence: CDR1 MNHEY, CDR2 SVGEGT. The CDR3 extends over 18 amino acids.

This clonotype was recorded a few times. This sequence joins TRBV7-9 and TRBJ2-2; D is perhaps TRBD1 or TRBD2 (5 bases each). Germline assignment: CDR1 SEHNR and CDR2 FQNEAQ (reference sequence). The CDR3 totals 15 residues. V dropped 3 bases and J dropped 5 bases, with 13 bases sitting between them. CDR3 amino acids: CASSFWAEGTGELFF. The CDR3 DNA reads TGTGCCAGCAGCTTTTGGGCAGAGGGGACCGGGGAGCTGTTTTTT.

This chain connects TRBV30 to TRBJ1-1; TRBD1 might be the D (5 bases). Germline assignment: CDR1 GTSNPN and CDR2 SVGIG (reference sequence). The CDR3 is 11 residues long. Trimming cost V 8 bases and J 4 bases, with 11 bases left between them. CDR3 protein: CATSGFTEAFF. The CDR3 DNA reads as TGTGCCACATCAGGGTTCACTGAAGCTTTCTTT.

This clonotype was counted ten times or more. This sequence joins TRBV12-3 or TRBV12-4 and TRBJ2-3; maybe TRBD2 (5 bases). Trimming took off 3 bases at V and 2 bases at J, with 9 bases between the two ends. The CDR3 has 14 amino acids. In nucleotides, the CDR3 is TGTGCCAGCAGTTTCCAAGACTACACAGATACGCAGTATTTT. Residues: CASSFQDYTDTQYF.

The gene calls are TRBV18 and TRBJ2-3, with 10 positions matching TRBD2. CDR1 KGHSH and CDR2 LQKENI come from the germline V gene. The CDR3 has 16 amino acids. The V segment lost 6 bases and the J segment 3 bases; nucleotides outside the gene matches: 9. The CDR3 spells CASSPTGLATTDTQYF. The CDR3 DNA reads as TGTGCCAGCTCCCCCACGGGACTAGCGACTACAGATACGCAGTATTTT. Full variable domain (rest looked up from reference TRBV18 and TRBJ2-3): NAGVMQNPRHLVRRRGQEARLRCSPMKGHSHVYWYRQLPEEGLKFMVYLQKENIIDESGMPKERFSAEFPKEGPSILRIQQVVRGDSAAYFCASSPTGLATTDTQYFGPGTRLTVL.